This passage covers 10 T cell receptor beta chains from one sample sequenced in a study of blood T cell repertoires in COVID-19. Measured with immunoSEQ multiplex PCR; TCRdb has only the in-frame clones, and not every one. Counted here are roughly 340,000 clones, approximately 90% occurring once; the ten biggest clones make up about 1%. What was sequenced was PBMCs or T cells enriched from blood (not recorded which). These receptors were collected from a man younger than 30 who had recovered from COVID-19.

The count of this clone is one. This sequence joins TRBV6-5 and TRBJ2-2; a possible D gene is TRBD1 (6 bases). Germline V gene lookup returns CDR1 MNHEY and CDR2 SVGAGI. CDR3 length: 15 amino acids. Trimming shortened V by 5 bases and J by 7 bases, and 17 bases separated the two germline ends. The CDR3 here is CASSPGTTLIGELFF. The CDR3 nucleotides are TGTGCCAGCAGTCCCGGGACAACCCTTATCGGGGAGCTGTTTTTT.

The V gene is TRBV2, the J gene TRBJ2-6; TRBD1 agrees at 8 bases. V was clipped by 3 bases and J by 0 bases; unmatched bases: 4. The CDR3 extends over 17 amino acids. Germline V CDR1 and CDR2: SNHLY, FYNNEI. This chain's CDR3 is CASSEGQDHSGANVLTF. Written as DNA, the CDR3 is TGTGCCAGCAGTGAGGGACAGGACCACTCTGGGGCCAACGTCCTGACTTTC.

The V call is TRBV7-9, the J call TRBJ2-4, with 11 bases identical to TRBD2. CDR1 is SEHNR and CDR2 is FQNEAQ in the germline V gene (reference sequence). This CDR3 comprises 15 residues. The V and J ends lost 5 bases and 6 bases, in that order; junction bases with no gene match: 6. The CDR3 nucleotides read TGTGCCAGCAGCATACTAGCGGGAGTTATAAACATTCAGTACTTC. It encodes CASSILAGVINIQYF.

V and J are TRBV28 and TRBJ1-2; TRBD1 is a possible D gene (5 bases). The CDR3 consists of 14 residues. Germline loops: CDR1 MDHEN, CDR2 SYDVKM. V shed 2 bases and J shed 2 bases, with 9 bases lying between them. The CDR3 reads CASSLEQANYGYTF. CDR3 DNA sequence: TGTGCCAGCAGTTTAGAACAGGCGAACTATGGCTACACCTTC.

The chain joins TRBV19 to TRBJ1-2; 7 bases agree with TRBD1. CDR3 size: 13 residues. Trimming took 11 bases from V and 6 from J; bases not matched to a gene: 12. Germline V CDR1 and CDR2: LNHDA, SQIVND (reference sequence). The CDR3 reads CAGRTGPYDGYTF. The CDR3 region has the DNA TGTGCCGGACGGACAGGACCATATGATGGCTACACCTTC.

This chain joins TRBV11-2 and TRBJ2-1; a weak D match, TRBD2 (5 bases). With 4 bases removed from V and 0 bases from J, the gap between germline ends came to 19 bases. Germline-derived CDR1 and CDR2 are SGHAT and FQNNGV. The CDR3 sequence is 18 residues long. This chain's CDR3 is CASSSYSARLSSYNEQFF. Written as DNA, the CDR3 is TGTGCCAGCAGCTCCTATAGCGCAAGATTAAGCTCCTACAATGAGCAGTTCTTC. The entire variable domain, with the rest obtained from reference TRBV11-2 and TRBJ2-1, is as follows: EAGVAQSPRYKIIEKRQSVAFWCNPISGHATLYWYQQILGQGPKLLIQFQNNGVVDDSQLPKDRFSAERLKGVDSTLKIQPAKLEDSAVYLCASSSYSARLSSYNEQFFGPGTRLTVL.

This chain links TRBV6-2 or TRBV6-3 with TRBJ1-1; the D is unclear. V lost 2 bases and J 2 bases, leaving 6 bases between the germline ends. The CDR3 contains 13 residues. CDR1 is MNHEY and CDR2 is SVGEGT in the germline V gene. CDR3 nucleotide sequence: TGTGCCAGCAGTTACCCGGGTAACACTGAAGCTTTCTTT. Its translation is CASSYPGNTEAFF.

The chain employs TRBV20-1 and TRBJ1-4, with TRBD1 matching over 9 bases. The germline V gene encodes CDR1 DFQATT and CDR2 SNEGSKA (reference sequence). Unmatched junction bases numbered 1, after V lost 3 bases and J lost 11 bases. The CDR3 sequence is 11 residues long. The DNA of the CDR3 is TGCAGTGCTAGGACAGGGGGGAAACTGTTTTTT. Translated: CSARTGGKLFF.

The chain joins TRBV27 to TRBJ2-7, with 12 positions matching TRBD2. CDR3 length equals 16 residues. J was trimmed by 3 bases and V by 6 bases; bases with no gene match: 9. Germline-derived CDR1 and CDR2 are MNHEY and SMNVEV (reference sequence). The chain's CDR3 is CASRLLTSGRGYEQYF. The CDR3 DNA is TGTGCCAGCAGGCTCCTGACTAGCGGGAGAGGCTACGAGCAGTACTTC.

This clone was detected a few times. This specimen includes other DNA sequences encoding the same CDR3. The chain employs TRBV7-2 and TRBJ2-2; a weak D match, TRBD2 (5 bases). The CDR3 contains 14 residues. V was cut by 3 bases and J by 0 bases, with 5 bases left in between. CDR1 and CDR2 from the germline V gene are SGHTA and FQGNSA. CDR3 region: CASSFGANTGELFF. CDR3 coding DNA: TGTGCCAGCAGCTTCGGGGCGAACACCGGGGAGCTGTTTTTT.